One sample yielded the 21 T cell receptor beta chains listed below, sequenced in a study of identical twins. Each CDR3 protein gets one entry after TCRdb re-called the 5' RACE reads with MiXCR. The sample carries around 250,000 distinct CDR3 sequences, about 13% recorded once. The data also belong to a second study, concerning yellow fever vaccine responses in identical twins.

Source material: memory (CD45RO+) T cells sorted from blood. Receptor source: a woman aged 18-29 years in good health.

The chain uses TRBV4-2 and TRBJ2-7; the D gene is possibly TRBD1 (5 bases). V shed 1 base and J shed 4 bases, with 26 bases lying between them. Germline V gene lookup returns CDR1 LGHNA and CDR2 YNFKEQ. CDR3 length: 19 amino acids. The CDR3 coding sequence is TGTGCCAGCAGCCAAGGAACGGAACGCTTCAGGGTAATTGGATACGAGCAGTACTTC. Protein product: CASSQGTERFRVIGYEQYF.

This clonotype was seen only a few times. This chain uses TRBV20-1 with TRBJ2-1; D remains unclear. Trimming left V 0 bases short and J 2 bases short, with 8 bases between. CDR3 length: 14 amino acids. The germline V gene has CDR1 DFQATT and CDR2 SNEGSKA (reference sequence). CDR3 loop: CSAREYTAYNEQFF. DNA for the CDR3: TGCAGTGCTAGAGAGTACACCGCCTACAATGAGCAGTTCTTC.

This clonotype occurred many times. The gene calls are TRBV4-2 and TRBJ2-3, with a possible D match to TRBD2 (8 bases). CDR3 length: 19 amino acids. The V end was cut by 4 bases, the J end by 1 base, with 24 bases between. Per the germline V gene, CDR1 is LGHNA and CDR2 is YNFKEQ. The CDR3 DNA reads TGTGCCAGCAGCCCTCGGGAGGGAAGGGGGCTCGGGGGCACAGATACGCAGTATTTT. Translating gives CASSPREGRGLGGTDTQYF.

This clonotype came up a few times. The chain combines TRBV7-3 with TRBJ2-1, with 11 bases matching TRBD2. V lost 3 bases, J lost 14 bases, and 6 bases stayed unmatched. The germline CDR1 and CDR2 sequences are SGHTA and FQGTGA. The CDR3 has 13 residues. The CDR3 reads CASSLVAGGPEFF. DNA of the CDR3: TGTGCCAGCAGCTTGGTAGCGGGGGGGCCTGAGTTCTTC.

This clonotype was seen a handful of times. The V and J genes are TRBV24-1 and TRBJ1-2, with 7 bases that match TRBD1. This CDR3 is built from 14 residues. V lost 4 bases and J lost 3; bases outside the gene matches: 4. Per the germline V gene, CDR1 is KGHDR and CDR2 is SFDVKD. The DNA of the CDR3 is TGTGCCACCAGTGAACCGACAGGGTACTATGGCTACACCTTC. It yields the protein CATSEPTGYYGYTF.

This chain connects TRBV11-2 to TRBJ1-6; 7 bases match TRBD1. The germline V gene encodes CDR1 SGHAT and CDR2 FQNNGV. This CDR3 has 16 amino acids. Trimming took 2 bases from V and 9 from J; bases not matched to a gene: 10. Here the CDR3 reads CASSLQGQSAGSPLHF. The DNA of the CDR3 is TGTGCCAGCAGCTTACAGGGACAGTCGGCTGGTTCACCCCTCCACTTT.

The CDR3 spells CSASSGLAGAADTQYF. The CDR3 region has the DNA TGCAGTGCTAGCTCGGGACTAGCGGGAGCGGCAGATACGCAGTATTTT. The chain employs TRBV20-1 and TRBJ2-3; 14 nucleotides agree with TRBD2. The germline V gene has CDR1 DFQATT and CDR2 SNEGSKA (reference sequence). The CDR3 runs 16 residues. Germline trimming cut 3 bases from V and 4 bases from J; bases unmatched to any gene: 6.

This clonotype was observed a handful of times. The rearrangement uses TRBV12-3 or TRBV12-4 and TRBJ1-2; no clear D gene. V lost 5 bases and J 3 bases, leaving 10 bases between the germline ends. CDR3 length equals 13 residues. The CDR3 DNA reads TGTGCCAGCAGTCCCCAAATTGACTATGGCTACACCTTC. This codes for CASSPQIDYGYTF.

The chain links TRBV28 to TRBJ2-3, with 12 nucleotides matching TRBD2. Germline trimming cut 6 bases from V and 3 bases from J; bases unmatched to any gene: 10. The CDR3 is made up of 17 amino acids. Germline assignment: CDR1 MDHEN and CDR2 SYDVKM. The DNA of the CDR3 is TGTGCCAGCAGCCTAGCGGGAGGGCGCGTTGGGACAGATACGCAGTATTTT. Protein product: CASSLAGGRVGTDTQYF.

In its sample, this clonotype was seen once. The chain has TRBV2 and TRBJ2-4; 8 bases are shared with TRBD1. The germline gives CDR1 SNHLY, CDR2 FYNNEI. CDR3 length equals 12 residues. V gave up 6 bases and J gave up 14 bases; unmatched junction bases: 9. For the CDR3, the DNA is TGTGCCAGCAGCGGACAGGGAAGGGCGGAGTACTTC. The encoded protein is CASSGQGRAEYF.

The chain is built from TRBV7-2 and TRBJ2-3; TRBD1 agrees at 7 bases. In germline, CDR1 is SGHTA, CDR2 FQGNSA. Unmatched junction bases numbered 6, after V lost 4 bases and J lost 2 bases. The length of the CDR3 is 15 residues. The CDR3 spells CASSSWGQPTDTQYF. CDR3 bases: TGTGCCAGCAGCTCGTGGGGACAGCCCACAGATACGCAGTATTTT.

V gene TRBV7-9 combines with J gene TRBJ2-2; D not resolved. CDR1 is SEHNR and CDR2 is FQNEAQ in the germline V gene (reference sequence). This CDR3 contains 14 residues. V lost 1 base to trimming and J lost 5 bases, with 8 bases between them. CDR3 bases: TGTGCCAGCAGCTTAGAAGGGTTAACCGGGGAGCTGTTTTTT. This gives the protein CASSLEGLTGELFF. Full variable domain (outside the CDR3, taken from reference TRBV7-9 and TRBJ2-2): DTGVSQNPRHKITKRGQNVTFRCDPISEHNRLYWYRQTLGQGPEFLTYFQNEAQLEKSRLLSDRFSAERPKGSFSTLEIQRTEQGDSAMYLCASSLEGLTGELFFGEGSRLTVL.

In its sample, this clonotype was seen a few times. V is TRBV5-6 and J is TRBJ2-7; 8 bases agree with TRBD2. Germline loops: CDR1 SGHDT, CDR2 YYEEEE. V shed 5 bases and J 4 bases; nucleotides not matched to a gene: 11. This CDR3 is built from 15 residues. As DNA, the CDR3 is TGTGCCAGCAGGCCGAATTCCGCGGGAGGATACGAGCAGTACTTC. It yields the protein CASRPNSAGGYEQYF.

This clonotype was counted between two and nine times. The chain couples TRBV3-1 to TRBJ2-5; D remains unclear. CDR1 and CDR2 from the germline V gene are LGHDT and YNNKEL (reference sequence). This CDR3 has 14 residues. V was shortened by 4 bases and J by 4 bases, with 13 bases between the two germline ends. CDR3 sequence: CASSLNPGGETQYF. CDR3 in DNA: TGTGCCAGCAGCCTTAATCCGGGCGGAGAGACCCAGTACTTC.

The CDR3 region is CASSLDPNTQYF. The CDR3 region has the DNA TGTGCCAGCAGCTTAGATCCCAATACGCAGTATTTT. The chain combines TRBV11-2 with TRBJ2-3; D gene ambiguous. Germline V gene sequence: CDR1 SGHAT, CDR2 FQNNGV. V lost 0 bases and J lost 7, with 5 bases in between. This CDR3 contains 12 residues.

In its sample, this clonotype was seen a few times. V usage is TRBV6-1 and J usage is TRBJ2-7; D ambiguous. Germline values: CDR1 MNHNS, CDR2 SASEGT. V lost 6 bases, J lost 6 bases, and 21 bases lay in between. This CDR3 has 15 amino acids. The CDR3 nucleotides read TGTGCCAGCAGCAACGCCCGGGCCCCTGGTACCGAGCAGTACTTC. It encodes CASSNARAPGTEQYF.

The gene calls are TRBV18 and TRBJ2-7, with 10 bases identical to TRBD1. The CDR3 spans 14 residues. After removal of 4 bases from V and 7 bases from J, the junction contained 7 bases not matched to a gene. Per the germline V gene, CDR1 is KGHSH and CDR2 is LQKENI. CDR3 sequence reads: CASSLGTGDVEQYF. The CDR3 DNA is TGTGCCAGCTCACTTGGGACAGGGGATGTTGAGCAGTACTTC.

The table lists this clonotype with a few counts. This chain uses TRBV7-9 with TRBJ1-4; D is undetermined. The CDR3 has 15 residues. Germline V gene lookup returns CDR1 SEHNR and CDR2 FQNEAQ (reference sequence). V gave up 4 bases and J gave up 7 bases, with 16 bases separating them. The CDR3 sequence: CASSSPEAFREKLFF. The CDR3, as DNA: TGTGCCAGCAGCTCCCCTGAGGCTTTTCGTGAAAAACTGTTTTTT.

This clonotype was counted between two and nine times. This sequence joins TRBV3-1 and TRBJ2-1; the D gene is possibly TRBD1 (5 bases). Germline loops: CDR1 LGHDT, CDR2 YNNKEL (reference sequence). V lost 8 bases, J lost 6 bases, and 8 bases lay in between. The CDR3 consists of 11 residues. The CDR3 reads CASAQGNEQFF. DNA for the CDR3: TGTGCCAGCGCCCAGGGCAATGAGCAGTTCTTC.

Only a few counts were recorded for this clonotype. The rearrangement links TRBV9 to TRBJ2-5; 8 nucleotides match TRBD2. The CDR3 is made up of 15 amino acids. V shed 4 bases and J 7 bases; nucleotides not matched to a gene: 12. Germline V gene data show CDR1 as SGDLS and CDR2 as YYNGEE. CDR3 nucleotides: TGTGCCAGCAGCCCCCGGGATAGCGGGACTTTGACCCAGTACTTC. This sequence encodes CASSPRDSGTLTQYF.

This clonotype was picked up a small number of times. The rearrangement uses TRBV12-3 or TRBV12-4 and TRBJ2-1, with 10 bases that match TRBD2. CDR3 size: 15 residues. Losses at the gene ends were 8 bases for V and 1 base for J; bases not matched to a gene: 5. CDR3 in amino acids: CASLAGGGSYNEQFF. CDR3 coding DNA: TGTGCCAGCTTAGCGGGGGGAGGGTCCTACAATGAGCAGTTCTTC.